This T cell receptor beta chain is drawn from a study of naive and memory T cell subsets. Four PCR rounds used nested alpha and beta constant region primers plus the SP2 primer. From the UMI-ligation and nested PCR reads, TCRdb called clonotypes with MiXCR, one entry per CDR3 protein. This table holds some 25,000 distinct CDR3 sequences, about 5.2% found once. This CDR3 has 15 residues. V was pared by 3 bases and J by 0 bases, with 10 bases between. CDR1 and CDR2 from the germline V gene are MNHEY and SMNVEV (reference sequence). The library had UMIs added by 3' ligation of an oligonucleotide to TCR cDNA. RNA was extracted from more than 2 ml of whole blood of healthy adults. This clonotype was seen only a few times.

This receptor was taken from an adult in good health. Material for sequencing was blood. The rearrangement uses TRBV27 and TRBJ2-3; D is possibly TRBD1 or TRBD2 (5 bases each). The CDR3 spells CASSLGETSTDTQYF. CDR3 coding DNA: TGTGCCAGCAGTTTGGGGGAAACGAGCACAGATACGCAGTATTTT.